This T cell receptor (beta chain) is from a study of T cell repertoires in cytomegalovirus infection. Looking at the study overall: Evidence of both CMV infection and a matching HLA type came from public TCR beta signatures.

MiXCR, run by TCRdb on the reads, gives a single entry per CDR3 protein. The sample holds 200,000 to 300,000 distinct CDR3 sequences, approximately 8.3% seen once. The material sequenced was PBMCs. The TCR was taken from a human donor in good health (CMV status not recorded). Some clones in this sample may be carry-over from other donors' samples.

The CDR3 coding sequence is TGCGCCAGCAGCCAAGATCAAGGAGATACGCAGTATTTT. Translation: CASSQDQGDTQYF. The chain combines TRBV4-1 with TRBJ2-3; D remains unclear. Per the germline V gene, CDR1 is MGHRA and CDR2 is YSYEKL. The V end was cut by 0 bases, the J end by 5 bases, with 6 bases between. The CDR3 loop spans 13 amino acids.